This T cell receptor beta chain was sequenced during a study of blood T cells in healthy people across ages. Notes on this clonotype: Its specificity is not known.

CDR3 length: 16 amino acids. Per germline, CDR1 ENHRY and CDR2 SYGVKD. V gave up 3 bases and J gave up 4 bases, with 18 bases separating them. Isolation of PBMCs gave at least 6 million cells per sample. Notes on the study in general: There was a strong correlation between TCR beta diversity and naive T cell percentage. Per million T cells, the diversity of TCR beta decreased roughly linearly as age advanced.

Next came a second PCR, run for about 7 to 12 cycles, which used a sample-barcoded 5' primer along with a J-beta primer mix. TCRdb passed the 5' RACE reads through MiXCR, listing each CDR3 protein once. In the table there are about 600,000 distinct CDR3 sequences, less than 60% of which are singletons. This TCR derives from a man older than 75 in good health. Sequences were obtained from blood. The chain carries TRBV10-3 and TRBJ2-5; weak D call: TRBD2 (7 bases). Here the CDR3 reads CAISDPLARGGETQYF. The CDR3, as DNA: TGTGCCATCAGTGACCCTCTAGCGAGGGGGGGAGAGACCCAGTACTTC.